The 8 T cell receptor beta chains reported below all come from one sample, sequenced in a study of early T cells in non-severe SARS-CoV-2 infection (dated by TCRdb to the early 2020s). Library construction relied on 5' RACE. Sequencing relied on a NextSeq 500. TCRdb trimmed public reads at Q25 via fastp, called clones via MiXCR and kept in-frame beta chains. Every entry covers one CDR3 protein and lists the most common genes and DNA from its rows. The sample table records 75,000 or so distinct CDR3 sequences; approximately 10% of these occur just once. Jointly, the top ten make up 5.7% of the sample. Sequenced here: whole blood, sampled at baseline. The receptors come from an adult who was a healthcare worker with PCR-confirmed SARS-CoV-2 infection or an uninfected control (not recorded which).

CDR3 amino acids: CASSQDGFDEQFF. The DNA for the CDR3 is TGTGCCAGCAGCCAAGACGGGTTCGATGAGCAGTTCTTC. This sequence joins TRBV3-1 and TRBJ2-1; D gene uncertain. Trimming stripped 0 bases from V and 8 bases from J, with 8 bases between. Germline loops: CDR1 LGHDT, CDR2 YNNKEL (reference sequence). This CDR3 spans 13 amino acids.

This chain uses TRBV5-4 with TRBJ2-2, with TRBD2 as a possible D gene (6 bases). The V gene's germline CDR1 is SGHNT and CDR2 YYREEE (reference sequence). V lost 0 bases, J lost 4 bases, and 7 bases lay in between. This CDR3 region has 14 residues. CDR3 nucleotide sequence: TGTGCCAGCAGCTTGGCGGGGGTCACCGGGGAGCTGTTTTTT. Residues: CASSLAGVTGELFF.

This clonotype came up a few times. The rearrangement joins TRBV20-1 to TRBJ2-1; D is unresolved. Trimming removed 0 bases at V and 2 bases at J, with 11 bases between. Germline lookup yields CDR1 DFQATT and CDR2 SNEGSKA (reference sequence). The CDR3 has 15 residues. In DNA form, the CDR3 reads TGCAGTGCTAGAGAACGTGCAACCCCCTACAATGAGCAGTTCTTC. This encodes CSARERATPYNEQFF.

As for this clonotype: Relative to the germline gene, one junction end is altered; a read error may explain this. J is TRBJ2-2 and V is TRBV12-3 or TRBV12-4, with a weak D call TRBD2 (5 bases). CDR3 length: 14 residues. The chain's CDR3 is CANSFRGNTGELFF. The CDR3 region has the DNA TGTGCCAACAGTTTTCGGGGGAACACCGGGGAGCTGTTTTTT.

This clonotype occurred many times. The chain combines TRBV12-3 or TRBV12-4 with TRBJ1-2; no definite D call. Between the trimmed V and J ends, which lost 3 bases and 5 bases, there was a span of 13 bases. The CDR3 has 14 amino acids. The CDR3 reads CASSLSGVGYGYTF. CDR3 DNA: TGTGCCAGCAGTTTGTCAGGAGTAGGGTATGGCTACACCTTC.

This clonotype has just a few counts. The chain couples TRBV5-4 to TRBJ2-3; no reliable D call. V dropped 1 base and J dropped 0 bases, with 12 bases sitting between them. Germline values: CDR1 SGHNT, CDR2 YYREEE (reference sequence). This CDR3 has 16 amino acids. This chain's CDR3 is CASSLMVGSSTDTQYF. In DNA, the CDR3 is TGTGCCAGCAGCTTGATGGTTGGATCTAGCACAGATACGCAGTATTTT.

A few counts support this clonotype. The V and J genes are TRBV15 and TRBJ2-1; no clear D gene. V was shortened by 11 bases and J by 6 bases, with 8 bases between the two germline ends. Per germline, CDR1 LNHNV and CDR2 YYDKDF (reference sequence). The CDR3 totals 10 residues. The CDR3 DNA sequence: TGTGCCTACCGGGCCAATGAGCAGTTCTTC. Protein product: CAYRANEQFF.

The gene calls are TRBV6-2 or TRBV6-3 and TRBJ2-6, with D possibly TRBD2 on 6 matching bases. Trimming took off 11 bases at V and 4 bases at J, with 15 bases between the two ends. Germline CDR1 and CDR2: MNHEY and SVGEGT. The CDR3 consists of 14 residues. The CDR3, as DNA: TGTGCCTCCACGGGAGCAGGCGGGGCCAACGTCCTGACTTTC. This sequence encodes CASTGAGGANVLTF.